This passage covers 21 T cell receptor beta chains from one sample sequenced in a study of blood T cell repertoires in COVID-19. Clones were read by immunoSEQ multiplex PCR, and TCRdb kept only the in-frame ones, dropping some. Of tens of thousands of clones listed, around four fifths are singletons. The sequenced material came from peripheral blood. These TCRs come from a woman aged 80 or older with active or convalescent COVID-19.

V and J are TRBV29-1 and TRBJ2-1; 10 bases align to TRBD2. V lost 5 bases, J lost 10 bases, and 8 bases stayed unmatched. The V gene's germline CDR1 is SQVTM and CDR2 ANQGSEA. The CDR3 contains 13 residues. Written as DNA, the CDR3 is TGCAGCGTTAGTACTAGCGGGGTTCAGGAGCAGTTCTTC. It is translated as CSVSTSGVQEQFF.

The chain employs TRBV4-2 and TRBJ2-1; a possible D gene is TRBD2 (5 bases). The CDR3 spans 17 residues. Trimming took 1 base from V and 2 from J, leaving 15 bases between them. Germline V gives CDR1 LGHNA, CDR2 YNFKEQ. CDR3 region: CASSQGEGGLTYNEQFF. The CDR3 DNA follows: TGTGCCAGCAGCCAAGGAGAAGGCGGGCTTACCTACAATGAGCAGTTCTTC.

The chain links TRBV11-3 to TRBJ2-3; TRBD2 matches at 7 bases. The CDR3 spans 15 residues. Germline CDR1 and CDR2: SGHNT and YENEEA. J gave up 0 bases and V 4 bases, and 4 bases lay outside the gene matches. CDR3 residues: CASSSGSGSTDTQYF. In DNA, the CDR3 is TGTGCCAGCAGCTCAGGTAGCGGGAGCACAGATACGCAGTATTTT.

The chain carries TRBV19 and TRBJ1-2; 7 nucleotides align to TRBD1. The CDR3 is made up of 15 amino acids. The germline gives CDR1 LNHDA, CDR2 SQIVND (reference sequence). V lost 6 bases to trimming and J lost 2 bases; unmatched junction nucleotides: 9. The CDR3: CASRKTTGLNYGYTF. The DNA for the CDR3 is TGTGCCAGTAGAAAAACGACAGGGTTAAACTATGGCTACACCTTC.

DNA for the CDR3: TGTGCCACCAGCAGCGGACAGCTGAGCTCCTACGAGCAGTACTTC. It encodes CATSSGQLSSYEQYF. The V gene is TRBV15, the J gene TRBJ2-7, with D possibly being TRBD1 (6 bases). This CDR3 comprises 15 residues. Looked up from germline, CDR1 is LNHNV and CDR2 is YYDKDF (reference sequence). With 3 bases removed from V and 0 bases from J, the gap between germline ends came to 12 bases.

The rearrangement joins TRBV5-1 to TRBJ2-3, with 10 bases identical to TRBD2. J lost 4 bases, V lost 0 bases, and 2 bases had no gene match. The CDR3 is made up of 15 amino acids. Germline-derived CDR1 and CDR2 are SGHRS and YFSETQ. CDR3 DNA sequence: TGCGCCAGCAGCTTGGCTAGCGGGAGTGCAGATACGCAGTATTTT. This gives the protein CASSLASGSADTQYF.

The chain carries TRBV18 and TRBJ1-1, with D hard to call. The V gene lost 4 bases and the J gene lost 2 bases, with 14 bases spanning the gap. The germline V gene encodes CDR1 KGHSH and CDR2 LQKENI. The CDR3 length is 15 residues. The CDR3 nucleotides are TGTGCCAGCTCACAGGCTGGGCAGCTTAACACTGAAGCTTTCTTT. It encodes CASSQAGQLNTEAFF. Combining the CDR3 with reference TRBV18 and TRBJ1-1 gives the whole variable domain NAGVMQNPRHLVRRRGQEARLRCSPMKGHSHVYWYRQLPEEGLKFMVYLQKENIIDESGMPKERFSAEFPKEGPSILRIQQVVRGDSAAYFCASSQAGQLNTEAFFGQGTRLTVV.

The CDR3 is CASSLIGRGTGANVLTF. The CDR3 nucleotides are TGTGCCAGCAGCTTGATCGGGAGGGGCACTGGGGCCAACGTCCTGACTTTC. The rearrangement uses TRBV5-8 and TRBJ2-6; 8 bases fit TRBD2. This CDR3 contains 17 residues. V lost 1 base and J lost 2; bases outside the gene matches: 5. Germline loops: CDR1 SGHTS, CDR2 YDEGEE.

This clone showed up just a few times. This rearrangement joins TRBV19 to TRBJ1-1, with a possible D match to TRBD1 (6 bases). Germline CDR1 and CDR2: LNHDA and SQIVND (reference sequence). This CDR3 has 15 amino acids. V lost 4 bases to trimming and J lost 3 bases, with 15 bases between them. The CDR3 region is CASSRAEPGDTEAFF. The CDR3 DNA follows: TGTGCCAGTAGTAGGGCCGAGCCAGGGGACACTGAAGCTTTCTTT.

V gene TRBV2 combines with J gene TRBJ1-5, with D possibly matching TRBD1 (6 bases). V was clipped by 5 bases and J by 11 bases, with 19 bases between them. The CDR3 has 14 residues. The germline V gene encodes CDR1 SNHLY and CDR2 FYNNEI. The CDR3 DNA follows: TGTGCCAGCAGTCCATCTTCCCTTGACAGGTCCCAGCATTTT. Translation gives CASSPSSLDRSQHF.

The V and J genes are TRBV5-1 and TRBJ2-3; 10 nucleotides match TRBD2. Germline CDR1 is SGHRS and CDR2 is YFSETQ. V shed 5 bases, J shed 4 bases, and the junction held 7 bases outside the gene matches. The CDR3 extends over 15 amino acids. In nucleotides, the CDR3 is TGCGCCAGCAGGTCAGCCGGGACTAGCGCAGATACGCAGTATTTT. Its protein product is CASRSAGTSADTQYF.

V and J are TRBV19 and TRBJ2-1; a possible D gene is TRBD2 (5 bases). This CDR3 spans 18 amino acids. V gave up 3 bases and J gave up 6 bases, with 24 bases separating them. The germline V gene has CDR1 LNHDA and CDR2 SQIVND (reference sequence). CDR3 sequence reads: CASSMEGRPGLAFNEQFF. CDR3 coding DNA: TGTGCCAGTAGTATGGAAGGCCGTCCGGGTTTAGCGTTCAATGAGCAGTTCTTC.

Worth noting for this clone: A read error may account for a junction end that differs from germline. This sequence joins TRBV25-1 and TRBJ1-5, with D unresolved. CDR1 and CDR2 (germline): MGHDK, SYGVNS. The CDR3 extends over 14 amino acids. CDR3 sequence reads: CASSELTRNQPQHF. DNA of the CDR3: TGTGCCAGCAGTGAATTAACCAGAAATCAACCCCAGCATTTT.

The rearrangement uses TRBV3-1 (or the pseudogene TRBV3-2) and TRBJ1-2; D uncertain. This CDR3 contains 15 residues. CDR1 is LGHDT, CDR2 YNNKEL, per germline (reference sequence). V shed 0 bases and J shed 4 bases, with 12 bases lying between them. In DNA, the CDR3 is TGTGCCAGCAGCCAAGAGGGCGTGGGTACCTATGGCTACACCTTC. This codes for CASSQEGVGTYGYTF.

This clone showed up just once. The CDR3 DNA follows: TGCGCCAGCCGCCCTGAGGTCTCAGATACGCAGTATTTT. It codes for CASRPEVSDTQYF. The chain couples TRBV5-1 to TRBJ2-3, with D unclear. Trimming left V 7 bases short and J 4 bases short, with 13 bases between. Germline loops: CDR1 SGHRS, CDR2 YFSETQ. This CDR3 region has 13 residues.

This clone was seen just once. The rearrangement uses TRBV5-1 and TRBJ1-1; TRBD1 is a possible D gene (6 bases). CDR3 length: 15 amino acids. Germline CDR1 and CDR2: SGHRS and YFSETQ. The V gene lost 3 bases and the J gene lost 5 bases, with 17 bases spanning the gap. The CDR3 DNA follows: TGCGCCAGCAGCTCTGGGGGGGGCCGGGTTACTGAAGCTTTCTTT. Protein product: CASSSGGGRVTEAFF.

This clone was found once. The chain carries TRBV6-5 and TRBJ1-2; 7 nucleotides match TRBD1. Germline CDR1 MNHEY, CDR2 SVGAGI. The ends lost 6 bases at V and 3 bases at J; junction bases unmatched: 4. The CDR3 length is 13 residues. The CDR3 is CASRETGYYGYTF. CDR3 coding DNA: TGTGCCAGCAGAGAGACAGGGTACTATGGCTACACCTTC.

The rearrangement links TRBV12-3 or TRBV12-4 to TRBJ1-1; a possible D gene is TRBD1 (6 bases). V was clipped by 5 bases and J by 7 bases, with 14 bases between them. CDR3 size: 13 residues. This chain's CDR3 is CASSPIGQSEAFF. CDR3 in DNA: TGTGCCAGCAGTCCCATCGGACAGAGTGAAGCTTTCTTT.

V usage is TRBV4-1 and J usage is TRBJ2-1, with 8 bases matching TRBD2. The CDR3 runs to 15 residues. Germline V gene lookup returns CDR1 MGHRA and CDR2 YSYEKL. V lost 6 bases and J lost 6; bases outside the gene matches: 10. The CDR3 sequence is CASSYIAGLLNEQFF. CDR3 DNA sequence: TGCGCCAGCAGTTATATAGCGGGGCTGCTCAATGAGCAGTTCTTC.

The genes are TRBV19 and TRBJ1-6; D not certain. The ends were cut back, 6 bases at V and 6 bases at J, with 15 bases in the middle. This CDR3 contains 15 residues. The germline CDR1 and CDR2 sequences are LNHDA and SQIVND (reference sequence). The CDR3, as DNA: TGTGCCAGTAGCCAAGAGGCGTCGGGTAATTCACCCCTCCACTTT. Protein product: CASSQEASGNSPLHF. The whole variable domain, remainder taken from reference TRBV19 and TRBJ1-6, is DGGITQSPKYLFRKEGQNVTLSCEQNLNHDAMYWYRQDPGQGLRLIYYSQIVNDFQKGDIAEGYSVSREKKESFPLTVTSAQKNPTAFYLCASSQEASGNSPLHFGNGTRLTVT.

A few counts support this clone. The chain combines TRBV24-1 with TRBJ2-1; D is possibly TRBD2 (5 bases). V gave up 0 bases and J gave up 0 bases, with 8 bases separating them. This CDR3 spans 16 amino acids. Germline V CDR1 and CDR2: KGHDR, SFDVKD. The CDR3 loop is CATSDLVGSSYNEQFF. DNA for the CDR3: TGTGCCACCAGTGATTTGGTGGGGAGCTCCTACAATGAGCAGTTCTTC.